The present T cell receptor (beta chain) was sequenced within a study of cytomegalovirus exposure and HLA in healthy donors. This clone has only a few counts. Its matching antigen is unknown. Notes on the study in general: Most TCR sequences proved rare, with some public TCRs found in many donors.

Sequencing was performed with immunoSEQ multiplex PCR; in TCRdb, only in-frame clones are kept and a portion is missing. The sample contains fewer than 200,000 clones, 85% of which appear only once. The CDR3 sequence is 14 residues long. Germline V gene sequence: CDR1 SGHTA, CDR2 FQGNSA. V lost 2 bases and J lost 5, with 12 bases in between. The V call is TRBV7-2, the J call TRBJ2-5; D is unresolved. This TCR derives from a man younger than 30 in good health and CMV-seropositive. Sequences were obtained from PBMCs. The CDR3 sequence: CASSLLAVGETQYF. CDR3 DNA: TGTGCCAGCAGCTTACTGGCGGTAGGCGAGACCCAGTACTTC.